This is a list of T cell receptor beta chains from one sample in a study of cytomegalovirus exposure and HLA in healthy donors. The protocol was immunoSEQ multiplex PCR, while the TCRdb copy is restricted to in-frame clones and leaves out a portion. The table has about 150,000 clones, over 70% seen once; the top ten hold about 2%. Sequencing was carried out using PBMCs. These receptor sequences come from a man younger than 45 in good health and CMV-seronegative. CDR3s include the opening cysteine and the closing phenylalanine or tryptophan. Each record gives: J gene, D gene, clone size, V gene, CDR3 DNA, CDR3 protein. The D gene is left open where the match is weak. Part of the rows lack a size; the others show once, few, many or a class for expanded clones.

TRBJ1-6 TRBD1 NA TRBV28 TGTGCCAGCAGTCCCCTGGACAGGAATTCACCCCTCCACTTT CASSPLDRNSPLHF
TRBJ2-5 NA NA TRBV5-8 TGTGCCAGCAGCCTAGATCGGGACAACGAGGAGACCCAGTACTTC CASSLDRDNEETQYF
TRBJ2-5 TRBD1 NA TRBV5-1 TGCGCCAGCAGCTCCAGGGGGCGGGAGACCCAGTACTTC CASSSRGRETQYF
TRBJ2-4 NA NA TRBV19 TGTGCCAGTACCGCCCAGGGCGGATTTGACATTCAGTACTTC CASTAQGGFDIQYF
TRBJ2-1 TRBD2 once TRBV13 TGTGCCAGCAGCTTAGCTAGCGGGGGACCTTACAATGAGCAGTTCTTC CASSLASGGPYNEQFF
TRBJ1-1 NA NA TRBV7-8 TGTGCCAGCAGCTTAGGGCAGATGAACACTGAAGCTTTCTTT CASSLGQMNTEAFF
TRBJ2-1 TRBD2 few TRBV19 TGTGCTACTACTAAGCGGGGGGCCGGTGACAATGAGCAGTTCTTC CATTKRGAGDNEQFF
TRBJ1-1 TRBD1 NA TRBV19 TGTGCCAGGCCTAGGCAACGGACAGGGGTGACTGAAGCTTTCTTT CARPRQRTGVTEAFF
TRBJ2-7 NA NA TRBV7-9 TGTGCCAGCAGCTCACAGGCAATAGCCTACGAGCAGTACTTC CASSSQAIAYEQYF
TRBJ2-3 NA NA TRBV5-8 TGTGCCAGCAGCCCGTTGCCAGGGGGGCAAGATACGCAGTATTTT CASSPLPGGQDTQYF
TRBJ1-5 NA NA TRBV6-1 TGTGCCAGCATCGAAGGGGGATCTCAGCCCCAGCATTTT CASIEGGSQPQHF
TRBJ2-7 TRBD1 NA TRBV28 TGTGCCAGCAGTTTAGTGGGACAGGGTAATTACGAGCAGTACTTC CASSLVGQGNYEQYF
TRBJ2-7 NA NA TRBV7-2 TGTGCCAGCAGCTTACTAGGACACCTCTCCTACGAGCAGTACTTC CASSLLGHLSYEQYF
TRBJ2-4 TRBD2 NA TRBV5-1 TGCGCCAGCAGCTCGACTGGGGGGGAAAGCAAAAACATTCAGTACTTC CASSSTGGESKNIQYF
TRBJ2-5 TRBD2 few TRBV7-2 TGTGCCAGCAGCTGGACTAGCGGGGGGGCGGGGACCCAGTACTTC CASSWTSGGAGTQYF
TRBJ1-3 TRBD1 NA TRBV6-8 TGTGCCAGCAGGCCCCAGGGGGCCGCTGGAAACACCATATATTTT CASRPQGAAGNTIYF